The 12 T cell receptor beta chains reported below all come from one sample, sequenced in a study of cytotoxic CD8 clonotypes in ibrutinib-treated CLL. TCRdb's table, derived via immunoSEQ multiplex PCR, lists solely in-frame clones and lacks some. The data hold about 140,000 clones, with around 82% observed a single time. The starting material was PBMCs, obtained after 36 months of ibrutinib treatment. The source is a human donor with chronic lymphocytic leukemia.

V is TRBV7-9 and J is TRBJ1-4; the match to TRBD1 covers 7 bases. V lost 10 bases and J lost 0; bases outside the gene matches: 5. The CDR3 has 14 residues. Germline V CDR1 and CDR2: SEHNR, FQNEAQ (reference sequence). The CDR3 region is CATTTGATNEKLFF. DNA of the CDR3: TGTGCCACCACAACAGGGGCAACTAATGAAAAACTGTTTTTT.

The chain carries TRBV18 and TRBJ2-5; no firm D call. Trimming removed 1 base at V and 4 bases at J, with 10 bases between. In germline, CDR1 is KGHSH, CDR2 LQKENI. The CDR3 totals 14 residues. DNA for the CDR3: TGTGCCAGCTCACCACAGGGCCTAGTAGAGACCCAGTACTTC. Amino acids: CASSPQGLVETQYF.

The CDR3 here is CAWSVHSGWNEQFF. The CDR3 coding sequence is TGTGCCTGGAGTGTACACTCGGGATGGAATGAGCAGTTCTTC. This chain links TRBV30 with TRBJ2-1; perhaps TRBD2 as D (5 bases). CDR3 length: 14 residues. CDR1 GTSNPN and CDR2 SVGIG come from the germline V gene (reference sequence). The ends were cut back, 0 bases at V and 7 bases at J, with 13 bases in the middle.

The V call is TRBV2, the J call TRBJ1-2; D uncertain. Germline V gene lookup returns CDR1 SNHLY and CDR2 FYNNEI. Trimming left V 3 bases short and J 7 bases short, with 6 bases between. The CDR3 consists of 11 residues. The CDR3, as DNA: TGTGCCAGCAGTGACCTGAGTGGCTACACCTTC. Translated: CASSDLSGYTF. Based on the CDR3 plus reference TRBV2 and TRBJ1-2, the full variable domain is EPEVTQTPSHQVTQMGQEVILRCVPISNHLYFYWYRQILGQKVEFLVSFYNNEISEKSEIFDDQFSVERPDGSNFTLKIRSTKLEDSAMYFCASSDLSGYTFGSGTRLTVV.

V gene TRBV4-1 combines with J gene TRBJ2-7; 7 bases line up with TRBD2. In germline, CDR1 is MGHRA, CDR2 YSYEKL. V trimming: 0 bases; J trimming: 2 bases; junction bases outside the gene matches: 7. The CDR3 consists of 16 residues. The CDR3 DNA is TGCGCCAGCAGCCAAGAGGCGGGAGCGGGAACCTACGAGCAGTACTTC. It specifies CASSQEAGAGTYEQYF.

The J gene is TRBJ1-2, the V gene TRBV18; a weak D match, TRBD1 (6 bases). Looked up from germline, CDR1 is KGHSH and CDR2 is LQKENI. The CDR3 covers 15 residues. V shed 1 base and J shed 8 bases, with 17 bases lying between them. The DNA for the CDR3 is TGTGCCAGCTCACCACGGGACAAGGGAGGCTTGGGCTACACCTTC. Translated: CASSPRDKGGLGYTF.

This chain connects TRBV9 to TRBJ2-1; 8 positions match TRBD1. The V and J ends lost 1 base and 6 bases, in that order; junction bases with no gene match: 9. Germline CDR1 reads SGDLS; CDR2 reads YYNGEE. This CDR3 comprises 16 residues. The CDR3 reads CASSVLWPGGINEQFF. DNA for the CDR3: TGTGCCAGCAGCGTACTGTGGCCAGGGGGCATCAATGAGCAGTTCTTC.

The V call is TRBV18, the J call TRBJ2-5; D unclear. This CDR3 has 13 residues. From germline, CDR1 is KGHSH and CDR2 LQKENI. V lost 2 bases and J 4 bases, leaving 8 bases between the germline ends. This chain's CDR3 is CASSPGVGETQYF. Written as DNA, the CDR3 is TGTGCCAGCTCACCAGGGGTGGGAGAGACCCAGTACTTC.

CDR3 coding DNA: TGCGCCAGCAGCCAAGGGACACAGGGTTCCTGGGAGACCCAGTACTTC. Translation gives CASSQGTQGSWETQYF. The chain has TRBV4-1 and TRBJ2-5; possibly TRBD1 for D (6 bases). The V gene's germline CDR1 is MGHRA and CDR2 YSYEKL. The CDR3 totals 16 residues. The V gene lost 1 base and the J gene lost 5 bases, with 17 bases spanning the gap.

The V gene is TRBV5-1, the J gene TRBJ1-4; D gene unclear. CDR1 and CDR2 (germline): SGHRS, YFSETQ. V was trimmed by 0 bases and J by 8 bases, leaving 8 bases between them. CDR3 length equals 13 residues. The CDR3 DNA reads as TGCGCCAGCAGCTTGGATCTGGGAGAAAAACTGTTTTTT. It is translated as CASSLDLGEKLFF.

V usage is TRBV6-1 and J usage is TRBJ1-1; TRBD1 might be the D (5 bases). This CDR3 has 13 residues. The germline gives CDR1 MNHNS, CDR2 SASEGT. The CDR3, as DNA: TGTGTTGTGGCAGGGACTATGAACACTGAAGCTTTCTTT. It is translated as CVVAGTMNTEAFF.

This clone was observed a single time. CDR3 in DNA: TGTGCCAGCTCGATTAGCATCCATTTTCGTTCGGTGGGTACGCAGTATTTT. Residues: CASSISIHFRSVGTQYF. The rearrangement uses TRBV18 and TRBJ2-3; D remains ambiguous. The V gene lost 6 bases and the J gene lost 8 bases, with 27 bases spanning the gap. Germline-derived CDR1 and CDR2 are KGHSH and LQKENI. The CDR3 is 17 amino acids. Based on the CDR3 plus reference TRBV18 and TRBJ2-3, the full variable domain is NAGVMQNPRHLVRRRGQEARLRCSPMKGHSHVYWYRQLPEEGLKFMVYLQKENIIDESGMPKERFSAEFPKEGPSILRIQQVVRGDSAAYFCASSISIHFRSVGTQYFGPGTRLTVL.